What follows are 29 T cell receptor beta chains derived from one specimen sequenced in a study of blood T cell repertoires in COVID-19. Sequenced by immunoSEQ multiplex PCR; TCRdb stores in-frame clones only, minus some. The sample carries about 18,000 clones, 65% to 80% recorded once. The specimen was peripheral blood. The origin of the receptors is a man aged 70 or older with COVID-19, enrolled during active disease.

V usage is TRBV15 and J usage is TRBJ2-6, with D possibly matching TRBD2 (7 bases). Germline V gene data show CDR1 as LNHNV and CDR2 as YYDKDF (reference sequence). CDR3 length equals 17 residues. Trimming stripped 0 bases from V and 2 bases from J, with 11 bases between. The CDR3 is CATSREGGGPGANVLTF. CDR3 DNA sequence: TGTGCCACCAGCAGAGAAGGGGGGGGCCCTGGGGCCAACGTCCTGACTTTC.

This clone has a single count. V and J are TRBV5-1 and TRBJ2-1; a possible D gene is TRBD2 (5 bases). The V end was cut by 3 bases, the J end by 6 bases, with 13 bases between. CDR3 size: 14 residues. Germline V gives CDR1 SGHRS, CDR2 YFSETQ. The CDR3 loop is CASSYGSGSNEQFF. Here the CDR3 DNA reads TGCGCCAGCAGCTACGGGTCGGGGAGCAATGAGCAGTTCTTC.

V gene TRBV12-3 or TRBV12-4 combines with J gene TRBJ1-2; 7 bases are a match to TRBD1. V shed 6 bases, J shed 2 bases, and the junction held 3 bases outside the gene matches. The CDR3 covers 13 residues. The CDR3 DNA reads TGTGCCAGCAGCAGACAGGGAAACTATGGCTACACCTTC. Protein sequence: CASSRQGNYGYTF.

In its sample, this clone was seen once. The chain has TRBV27 and TRBJ1-4, with D possibly being TRBD1 (5 bases). The CDR3 is 13 residues long. Germline assignment: CDR1 MNHEY and CDR2 SMNVEV (reference sequence). With 8 bases removed from V and 6 bases from J, the gap between germline ends came to 13 bases. The CDR3 spells CASLGGVDEKLFF. As DNA, the CDR3 is TGTGCCAGCTTGGGGGGGGTCGATGAAAAACTGTTTTTT.

DNA of the CDR3: TGCGCCAGCAGCTTGGGACAGGGTCGGTCCGGCTACACCTTC. As protein: CASSLGQGRSGYTF. The rearrangement joins TRBV5-1 to TRBJ1-2; TRBD1 aligns across 7 bases. From germline, CDR1 is SGHRS and CDR2 YFSETQ. The CDR3 sequence is 14 residues long. Trimming at V came to 0 bases and at J to 8 bases, leaving 7 bases not matched to a gene.

The J gene is TRBJ1-6, the V gene TRBV30, with a tentative D call TRBD1 (6 bases). In germline, CDR1 is GTSNPN, CDR2 SVGIG (reference sequence). The CDR3 runs to 15 residues. The germline V and J ends were trimmed by 0 bases and 6 bases, with 12 bases remaining between them. CDR3 protein: CAWSVSGVGNSPLHF. CDR3 nucleotide sequence: TGTGCCTGGAGTGTATCAGGGGTAGGTAATTCACCCCTCCACTTT.

The chain carries TRBV25-1 and TRBJ2-3; TRBD2 aligns across 12 bases. The CDR3 runs to 16 residues. V lost 1 base and J lost 4; bases outside the gene matches: 3. The germline gives CDR1 MGHDK, CDR2 SYGVNS. CDR3 region: CASSELASGRADTQYF. The CDR3 DNA is TGTGCCAGCAGTGAATTGGCTAGCGGGAGGGCAGATACGCAGTATTTT.

This chain joins TRBV4-2 and TRBJ2-1; 8 nucleotides agree with TRBD2. CDR1 and CDR2 (germline): LGHNA, YNFKEQ. V lost 0 bases, J lost 6 bases, and 10 bases stayed unmatched. CDR3 length equals 17 residues. Written as DNA, the CDR3 is TGTGCCAGCAGCCAAGATTCGCTGGCGGGGGGACCCAATGAGCAGTTCTTC. It encodes CASSQDSLAGGPNEQFF.

This chain links TRBV11-2 with TRBJ2-1, with TRBD2 as a possible D gene (6 bases). The length of the CDR3 is 15 residues. With 5 bases removed from V and 4 bases from J, the gap between germline ends came to 15 bases. Per the germline V gene, CDR1 is SGHAT and CDR2 is FQNNGV. CDR3 residues: CASSPWLANYNEQFF. CDR3 DNA: TGTGCCAGCAGCCCCTGGCTAGCGAATTACAATGAGCAGTTCTTC.

J is TRBJ1-1 and V is TRBV28; no firm D call. The ends were cut back, 4 bases at V and 4 bases at J, with 4 bases in the middle. CDR3 length equals 11 residues. The germline gives CDR1 MDHEN, CDR2 SYDVKM. CDR3 residues: CASSYITEAFF. CDR3 sequence (DNA): TGTGCCAGCAGTTATATCACTGAAGCTTTCTTT.

The V gene is TRBV27, the J gene TRBJ2-1, with 7 bases aligning to TRBD2. CDR1 and CDR2 from the germline V gene are MNHEY and SMNVEV (reference sequence). CDR3 length: 14 amino acids. Unmatched junction bases numbered 10, after V lost 8 bases and J lost 6 bases. The CDR3 reads CASALGGRLNEQFF. DNA of the CDR3: TGTGCCAGCGCACTGGGAGGGAGGCTCAATGAGCAGTTCTTC.

This clone was found once. The chain joins TRBV9 to TRBJ2-7; 7 positions agree with TRBD1. Looked up from germline, CDR1 is SGDLS and CDR2 is YYNGEE. The ends lost 4 bases at V and 0 bases at J; junction bases unmatched: 7. This CDR3 has 15 amino acids. The CDR3 sequence is CASSRRQGSSYEQYF. The DNA of the CDR3 is TGTGCCAGCAGCAGAAGACAGGGAAGCTCCTACGAGCAGTACTTC.

This clone was seen only once. DNA for the CDR3: TGTGCCAGCAGCTTGGAAGGGGCGGCAGGAAACACCATATATTTT. Translated: CASSLEGAAGNTIYF. The V call is TRBV5-4, the J call TRBJ1-3; D might be TRBD1 (5 bases). Germline CDR1 SGHNT, CDR2 YYREEE (reference sequence). V lost 0 bases and J 4 bases, leaving 11 bases between the germline ends. The CDR3 loop spans 15 amino acids.

The chain is built from TRBV9 and TRBJ2-7; D possibly corresponds to TRBD2 (7 bases). Germline CDR1 SGDLS, CDR2 YYNGEE. CDR3 length: 19 residues. The ends were cut back, 0 bases at V and 2 bases at J, with 24 bases in the middle. The CDR3 nucleotides read TGTGCCAGCAGCGTAGCTAGCGAACCCTCTGGGGGGGCGCCCTACGAGCAGTACTTC. Translation: CASSVASEPSGGAPYEQYF.

The J gene is TRBJ2-5, the V gene TRBV12-3 or TRBV12-4; 8 positions match TRBD1. The CDR3 covers 13 residues. V was clipped by 7 bases and J by 3 bases; unmatched bases: 4. CDR3 amino acids: CASTQQGEETQYF. CDR3 in DNA: TGTGCCAGCACCCAACAGGGGGAAGAGACCCAGTACTTC.

The CDR3: CASSLGGDWATEAFF. Here the CDR3 DNA reads TGTGCCAGCAGCTTAGGCGGGGATTGGGCCACTGAAGCTTTCTTT. This chain uses TRBV7-2 with TRBJ1-1; D is undetermined. This CDR3 region has 15 residues. Trimming stripped 1 base from V and 4 bases from J, with 13 bases between. In germline, CDR1 is SGHTA, CDR2 FQGNSA.

There are a few counts of this clone. V gene TRBV6-5 combines with J gene TRBJ1-1; D unclear. Trimming removed 8 bases at V and 4 bases at J, with 17 bases between. The CDR3 length is 14 residues. Germline lookup yields CDR1 MNHEY and CDR2 SVGAGI. CDR3 protein: CASVTNSMSTEAFF. CDR3 sequence (DNA): TGTGCCAGCGTTACCAATTCTATGAGCACTGAAGCTTTCTTT.

CDR3 bases: TGTGCCACCAACAGACACAGGGGGGGTTACGAGCAGTACTTC. Its translation: CATNRHRGGYEQYF. The chain links TRBV28 to TRBJ2-7, with D perhaps matching TRBD1 (8 bases). V lost 10 bases to trimming and J lost 4 bases, with 20 bases between them. The germline V gene encodes CDR1 MDHEN and CDR2 SYDVKM. The CDR3 is 14 residues long.

Only one count was recorded for this clone. In DNA, the CDR3 is TGTGCCAGCCGACGGACAGCAGCTAACTATGGCTACACCTTC. Protein sequence: CASRRTAANYGYTF. This sequence joins TRBV28 and TRBJ1-2; perhaps TRBD1 as D (6 bases). V was cut by 8 bases and J by 0 bases, with 13 bases left in between. The CDR3 has 14 residues. The germline gives CDR1 MDHEN, CDR2 SYDVKM.

This chain uses TRBV11-3 with TRBJ2-7; TRBD1 is a possible D gene (6 bases). The ends were cut back, 5 bases at V and 2 bases at J, with 10 bases in the middle. The CDR3 extends over 13 amino acids. The V gene's germline CDR1 is SGHNT and CDR2 YENEEA. Here the CDR3 DNA reads TGTGCCAGCAGCACCCGGGACACCTACGAGCAGTACTTC. Residues: CASSTRDTYEQYF.

The chain uses TRBV5-6 and TRBJ2-7; 9 nucleotides line up with TRBD1. The trim removed 4 bases at V and 6 bases at J, leaving 8 bases unmatched. This CDR3 comprises 14 residues. CDR1 and CDR2 from the germline V gene are SGHDT and YYEEEE. CDR3 sequence: CASSNTGGEREQYF. The DNA for the CDR3 is TGTGCCAGCAGCAACACAGGGGGCGAACGCGAGCAGTACTTC. Full variable domain (rest looked up from reference TRBV5-6 and TRBJ2-7): DAGVTQSPTHLIKTRGQQVTLRCSPKSGHDTVSWYQQALGQGPQFIFQYYEEEERQRGNFPDRFSGHQFPNYSSELNVNALLLGDSALYLCASSNTGGEREQYFGPGTRLTVT.

The chain couples TRBV10-1 to TRBJ2-3, with a weak D call TRBD1 (5 bases). Germline V lookup: CDR1 WNHNN, CDR2 SYGVQD (reference sequence). Trimming cost V 6 bases and J 3 bases, with 13 bases left between them. CDR3 length: 14 residues. CDR3 sequence (DNA): TGCGCCAGCAGGGGGCCGTCGCCGACAGATACGCAGTATTTT. Amino acid sequence: CASRGPSPTDTQYF.

The sample holds a few counts of this clone. V gene TRBV11-3 combines with J gene TRBJ2-7, with TRBD2 identical over 7 bases. CDR1 is SGHNT and CDR2 is YENEEA in the germline V gene. The junction had 4 bases not matched to a gene; V was cut back by 4 bases and J by 4 bases. This CDR3 comprises 13 residues. CDR3: CASSSGGGYEQYF. The CDR3 nucleotides are TGTGCCAGCAGCTCCGGCGGGGGATACGAGCAGTACTTC.

For this clone: Because the CDR3's place on the DNA is in doubt, the DNA is left out and the CDR3 is given as listed by TCRdb. The chain recombines TRBV28 with TRBJ1-1. The CDR3 has 14 amino acids, counting both end residues. Germline V gene lookup returns CDR1 MDHEN and CDR2 SYDVKM. The CDR3 sequence: CASILGGPNTEAFF.

This clone was seen more than once but under ten times. The chain uses TRBV20-1 and TRBJ2-1, with a possible D match to TRBD2 (6 bases). The CDR3 has 11 residues. Deletions cut 3 bases from V and 10 bases from J, with 10 bases between. Germline CDR1 and CDR2: DFQATT and SNEGSKA (reference sequence). CDR3 sequence reads: CSASWGREQFF. The DNA for the CDR3 is TGCAGTGCTAGCTGGGGGAGGGAGCAGTTCTTC.

CDR3 region: CASSLVSGPNYNSPLHF. The CDR3 coding sequence is TGTGCCAGCAGCTTAGTTTCGGGTCCTAACTATAATTCACCCCTCCACTTT. The V gene is TRBV7-6, the J gene TRBJ1-6; no definite D call. CDR1 SGHVS and CDR2 FNYEAQ come from the germline V gene. Between the trimmed V and J ends, which lost 1 base and 3 bases, there was a span of 13 bases. The CDR3 consists of 17 residues.

This clone was seen a few times. The CDR3 protein is CASSQDAAGIGNTIYF. Written as DNA, the CDR3 is TGCGCCAGCAGCCAAGATGCGGCAGGGATTGGAAACACCATATATTTT. This rearrangement joins TRBV4-1 to TRBJ1-3, with D possibly TRBD1 on 5 matching bases. This CDR3 has 16 residues. Germline V gene data show CDR1 as MGHRA and CDR2 as YSYEKL. V lost 0 bases, J lost 3 bases, and 12 bases lay in between.

The gene calls are TRBV7-9 and TRBJ2-1, with D unclear. The CDR3 has 15 residues. The V end was cut by 2 bases, the J end by 4 bases, with 12 bases between. The V gene's germline CDR1 is SEHNR and CDR2 FQNEAQ (reference sequence). The CDR3 reads CASSLMAYWYNEQFF. CDR3 in DNA: TGTGCCAGCAGCTTAATGGCATATTGGTACAATGAGCAGTTCTTC.

The rearrangement joins TRBV4-3 to TRBJ1-2; 7 bases agree with TRBD1. The germline V gene has CDR1 LGHNA and CDR2 YSLEER. The CDR3 runs to 17 residues. Trimming at V came to 4 bases and at J to 0 bases, leaving 11 bases not matched to a gene. CDR3 DNA sequence: TGCGCCAGCAGCCTCCGACTCCAAGACAGGGCTAACTATGGCTACACCTTC. Amino acid sequence: CASSLRLQDRANYGYTF.